This is a list of T cell receptor beta chains from one sample in a study of T cell clusters in autoimmune cytopenias. TCRdb re-analyzed the multiplex PCR reads; it lists each CDR3 protein once, without DNA. Its clone listing holds 4,500 to 7,000 distinct CDR3 sequences. These sequences were also reported in another study, on T cell repertoires in aging, cancer and after chemotherapy.

Sequencing was done on a sample of peripheral blood. The receptors shown here come from a human donor in good health. Each CDR3 is given with its conserved first and last residue. Clone size is shown for a subset of rows, as once, few, many or a class of expanded clone.

NA | TRBJ1-5 | TRBV19 | CASSLDRARYSNQPQHF
medium-sized | TRBJ1-6 | TRBV5-5 | CASSLDWSSYNSPLHF
NA | TRBJ2-7 | TRBV4-1 | CASSQERLWEQYF
NA | TRBJ2-3 | TRBV4-3 | CASSQQLQGEDTQYF
medium-sized | TRBJ2-3 | TRBV5-6 | CASSQGLAGGPGDTQYF
medium-sized | TRBJ1-4 | TRBV10-3 | CAIRGGLSNEKLFF
NA | TRBJ1-1 | TRBV6-6 | CASSYSRAGNTEAFF
NA | TRBJ1-2 | TRBV12-3/TRBV12-4 | CASSSGTGNGYTF
NA | TRBJ1-6 | TRBV4-3 | CASIQDTGMAGNSPLHF
NA | TRBJ1-2 | TRBV7-9 | CASSSDRQAGYTF
NA | TRBJ1-1 | TRBV7-9 | CASSFGGQGLNTEAFF
NA | TRBJ1-2 | TRBV6-4 | CASSDSAGNYGYTF
medium-sized | TRBJ1-5 | TRBV19 | CASSIGQLQPQHF
medium-sized | TRBJ1-1 | TRBV20-1 | CSASNGMNTEAFF
NA | TRBJ2-7 | TRBV20-1 | CSARSGGADYEQYF
NA | TRBJ2-3 | TRBV12-3/TRBV12-4 | CASSRTGPGGTQYF
NA | TRBJ2-2 | TRBV6-4 | CASSSPGGARELFF
medium-sized | TRBJ2-5 | TRBV5-6 | CASSLGGVGSETQYF
medium-sized | TRBJ2-3 | TRBV27 | CASSRPSTDTQYF
medium-sized | TRBJ2-3 | TRBV6-1 | CASIVRGSDTQYF
NA | TRBJ2-2 | TRBV5-1 | CASSLGPAANTGELFF
medium-sized | TRBJ1-6 | TRBV5-6 | CASSLREEDSPLHF
medium-sized | TRBJ1-3 | TRBV12-3/TRBV12-4 | CASSETGRNTIYF
medium-sized | TRBJ2-7 | TRBV18 | CASSPGIGDVQYF
medium-sized | TRBJ2-3 | TRBV6-5 | CASSPQRASTDTQYF
NA | TRBJ2-2 | TRBV7-3 | CASSLELGELFF
NA | TRBJ2-2 | TRBV19 | CASSMRTGHGELFF
medium-sized | TRBJ1-2 | TRBV7-9 | CASSLVGDGYTF
NA | TRBJ2-3 | TRBV6-4 | CASSETGGADTQYF
NA | TRBJ2-7 | TRBV7-9 | CASSLASSSTYEQYF
medium-sized | TRBJ2-6 | TRBV5-4 | CASSAGGAGANVLTF
medium-sized | TRBJ2-3 | TRBV5-6 | CASSLGWLDTQYF
NA | TRBJ2-2 | TRBV11-2 | CASSPTAVSGELFF
medium-sized | TRBJ2-5 | TRBV6-5 | CASSSGSAWETQYF
medium-sized | TRBJ2-1 | TRBV19 | CASTTRDREYNEQFF
NA | TRBJ1-1 | TRBV27 | CASRYLLTTGDTEAFF
medium-sized | TRBJ2-3 | TRBV6-2/TRBV6-3 | CASSPTSGGSDTQYF
medium-sized | TRBJ2-7 | TRBV27 | CASSSRDRVGYEQYF
medium-sized | TRBJ2-1 | TRBV6-5 | CASSEAGIDEQFF
NA | TRBJ1-1 | TRBV5-5 | CASSFAGVNTEAFF
NA | TRBJ2-5 | TRBV20-1 | CSARVWGLETQYF
medium-sized | TRBJ1-2 | TRBV27 | CASSRGQGGTGYTF
NA | TRBJ1-2 | TRBV14 | CASSQNQNYGYTF
medium-sized | TRBJ1-4 | TRBV14 | CASSQGQKLFF
NA | TRBJ2-2 | TRBV10-3 | CASHRYTGELFF
NA | TRBJ1-3 | TRBV10-2 | CASGPAFSGNTIYF